The clone carrying this TCR beta chain was recorded a few times. The use of a sample-barcoded 5' primer and a J-beta primer mix characterized a second PCR of about 7 to 12 cycles. TCRdb ran MiXCR on the 5' RACE reads and lists one entry per CDR3 protein. There are some 290,000 distinct CDR3 sequences in the sample; around 27% occur only once, and over 25% lies in the top ten. J gave up 3 bases and V 3 bases, and 23 bases lay outside the gene matches. The germline V gene encodes CDR1 SGDLS and CDR2 YYNGEE. The CDR3 extends over 20 amino acids. This specimen belongs to a study of blood T cells in healthy people across ages.

The V and J genes are TRBV9 and TRBJ1-1, with 7 positions matching TRBD1. This clonotype was sampled from a woman aged 65 to 85 in good health. Material for sequencing was blood. The CDR3 sequence is CASSGPLGQGVLLRDTEAFF. The CDR3 DNA reads as TGTGCCAGCAGCGGGCCCCTAGGGCAGGGGGTATTATTAAGGGACACTGAAGCTTTCTTT. Full variable domain (rest looked up from reference TRBV9 and TRBJ1-1): DSGVTQTPKHLITATGQRVTLRCSPRSGDLSVYWYQQSLDQGLQFLIQYYNGEERAKGNILERFSAQQFPDLHSELNLSSLELGDSALYFCASSGPLGQGVLLRDTEAFFGQGTRLTVV.